Listed below are T cell receptor beta chains from one sample, sequenced in a study of blood T cell repertoires in COVID-19. Some clones are missing from TCRdb's copy, which holds only in-frame ones; the method was immunoSEQ multiplex PCR. The sample lists just over 350,000 clones, about 90% occurring once. Sequencing was performed on PBMCs or T cells enriched from blood (not recorded which). The receptors shown here come from a woman aged 25 to 39 who had recovered from COVID-19. CDR3s include the opening cysteine and the closing phenylalanine or tryptophan. The D gene is left open where the match is weak. The listing skips clone size in some rows; elsewhere it reads once, few, many or a size class.

cdr3_nt cdr3_aa j_call clone_size cdr3_length d_call v_call
TGTGCCAGCAGCCGGATCGACAGGGGCTACGAGCAGTACTTC CASSRIDRGYEQYF TRBJ2-7 - 14 TRBD1 TRBV14
TGTGCCAGCAGTATTGGGACTAATCAAGAGACCCAGTACTTC CASSIGTNQETQYF TRBJ2-5 - 14 TRBD2 TRBV28
TGTGCCAGCAGCCAAGCGATAGCGGACCCTCGGAATGAGCAGTTCTTC CASSQAIADPRNEQFF TRBJ2-1 - 16 - TRBV3-1/TRBV3-2
TGTGCCAGAAGCGGACAGGGTACAGATACGCAGTATTTT CARSGQGTDTQYF TRBJ2-3 once 13 - TRBV7-5
TGCAGTGCTAGTTCCGGGACATCGGATGAAGCTTTCTTT CSASSGTSDEAFF TRBJ1-1 - 13 - TRBV20-1
TGTGCCAGCAGCTCACTTATAGCGGGGGCTAGCACAGATACGCAGTATTTT CASSSLIAGASTDTQYF TRBJ2-3 - 17 TRBD2 TRBV5-4
TGCGCCAGCAGGGCCGGGACAGGGTTACCTGAAGCTTTCTTT CASRAGTGLPEAFF TRBJ1-1 - 14 TRBD1 TRBV10-2
TGTGCCAGTAGTATGGGACAGGCGACTACCTACGAGCAGTACTTC CASSMGQATTYEQYF TRBJ2-7 - 15 TRBD1 TRBV19
TGTGCCAGTAGTATAGCTAGCGGGGAAACCTACGAGCAGTACTTC CASSIASGETYEQYF TRBJ2-7 - 15 TRBD2 TRBV19
TGTGCCAGCAGAGGGGAATACATTCAGTACTTC CASRGEYIQYF TRBJ2-4 - 11 - TRBV12-3/TRBV12-4
TGTGCCAGCAGCGTTGGCGGGGACCTAGATGGCTACACCTTC CASSVGGDLDGYTF TRBJ1-2 - 14 - TRBV9
TGTGCCAGTTCAAAAAAGCGGGATCTCACAGATACGCAGTATTTT CASSKKRDLTDTQYF TRBJ2-3 - 15 TRBD2 TRBV19
TGTGCCAGCAGCTTACAGGGGAGCCATAATCAGCCCCAGCATTTT CASSLQGSHNQPQHF TRBJ1-5 - 15 - TRBV7-2
TGTGCCAGCAGCTTAGGGGGAGGGGGTCGTGAAAAACTGTTTTTT CASSLGGGGREKLFF TRBJ1-4 - 15 - TRBV7-6
TGCGCCAGCAGCCAAGGACTAGCGGGGGTGCTAGCCAAAAACATTCAGTACTTC CASSQGLAGVLAKNIQYF TRBJ2-4 - 18 TRBD2 TRBV4-1
TGTGCCAGCAGCCTCCGTCCCGGGACAGGGGGCGAGGGCAATCAGCCCCAGCATTTT CASSLRPGTGGEGNQPQHF TRBJ1-5 - 19 TRBD1 TRBV4-2
TGCAGCGTTGACCAGGGGGCCCTAGCTAACTATGGCTACACCTTC CSVDQGALANYGYTF TRBJ1-2 - 15 TRBD1 TRBV29-1
TGCGCCAGCAGCGAAACTACAGGGGTGGCCAAAAACATTCAGTACTTC CASSETTGVAKNIQYF TRBJ2-4 once 16 TRBD1 TRBV5-1
TGCGCCAGCAGCTTCGACGGGACAGGGTCCTACGAGCAGTACTTC CASSFDGTGSYEQYF TRBJ2-7 - 15 TRBD1 TRBV5-1
TGTGCCAGCGCTACCCCTGATGAGTCTGGGGCCAACGTCCTGACTTTC CASATPDESGANVLTF TRBJ2-6 - 16 - TRBV11-3
TGCGCCAGCAGCTTGGGGGGGGTAGGCAAAAACATTCAGTACTTC CASSLGGVGKNIQYF TRBJ2-4 - 15 - TRBV5-1
TGCGCCAGCAGCTTGGAGGACAGGGGGACCCAGTACTTC CASSLEDRGTQYF TRBJ2-5 - 13 TRBD1 TRBV5-1